The rows below give T cell receptor beta chains drawn from one sample of a study of beta chain features in type 1 diabetes. Method: immunoSEQ multiplex PCR; TCRdb's copy keeps in-frame clones and lacks some. The table has hundreds of thousands of clones, approximately 30% seen once. The sequenced sample was naive CD4+ T cells from blood. These receptors were taken from a man aged 18 to 30 in good health. The CDR3 runs from the conserved cysteine through the conserved F or W. D genes are given only for firm matches. Clone size is shown for a subset of rows, as once, few, many or a class of expanded clone.

V	J	D	size	DNA	CDR3
TRBV9	TRBJ2-6	-	once	TGTGCCAGCAGCGGTCCCTCTGGGGCCAACGTCCTGACTTTC	CASSGPSGANVLTF
TRBV6-5	TRBJ2-7	TRBD2	-	TGTGCCAGCAGGACTCTAGCGGGAGAAAAGCAGTACTTC	CASRTLAGEKQYF
TRBV6-6	TRBJ1-1	TRBD1	-	TGTGCCAGCAGTTATTTGGGAGGGACAGCCTACACTGAAGCTTTCTTT	CASSYLGGTAYTEAFF
TRBV14	TRBJ2-4	TRBD2	few	TGTGCCAGCAGCCAAGGAGTAGCGGGGGTAAAAAACATTCAGTACTTC	CASSQGVAGVKNIQYF
TRBV4-1	TRBJ1-5	-	few	TGCGCCAGCAGCCAAGGTGGAACCTTCCGAGATCAGCCCCAGCATTTT	CASSQGGTFRDQPQHF
TRBV10-2	TRBJ1-2	TRBD1	-	TGCGCCAGCATTCCCGGGACAGGGGCCGGCTACACCTTC	CASIPGTGAGYTF
TRBV6-5	TRBJ2-5	-	-	TGTGCCAGCAGTTACTCGATTGGCGGGTACCAAGAGACCCAGTACTTC	CASSYSIGGYQETQYF
TRBV29-1	TRBJ2-5	TRBD2	few	TGCAGCGTTGGAGGACTAGCGGGAGAAGAGACCCAGTACTTC	CSVGGLAGEETQYF
TRBV30	TRBJ2-5	TRBD1	once	TGTGCCGGGAGCCCGGGACAGGGGAGAGAGACCCAGTACTTC	CAGSPGQGRETQYF
TRBV29-1	TRBJ2-7	TRBD2	-	TGCAGCGTTGTTGGGACTAGGGACTACGAGCAGTACTTC	CSVVGTRDYEQYF
TRBV7-2	TRBJ2-7	TRBD1	-	TGTGCCAGCAGCTCGGACAGGAGCTCCTACGAGCAGTACTTC	CASSSDRSSYEQYF
TRBV9	TRBJ2-1	TRBD2	-	TGTGCCAGCAGCGTTACTAGCGGGAGCTACAATGAGCAGTTCTTC	CASSVTSGSYNEQFF
TRBV6-5	TRBJ2-7	-	-	TGTGCCAGCAGCTCCGTTCTGGCAGGGAGCGAGCAGTACTTC	CASSSVLAGSEQYF
TRBV18	TRBJ1-1	TRBD1	-	TGTGCCAGCTCCGTGGACAGGAGTGAAGCTTTCTTT	CASSVDRSEAFF
TRBV4-2	TRBJ2-1	-	-	TGTGCCAGCAGCCAAGTCCCAGCGACTAGCTCCTACAATGAGCAGTTCTTC	CASSQVPATSSYNEQFF
TRBV30	TRBJ2-2	TRBD2	few	TGTGCCTGGACTAAAGGGACTAGCGGAGGCACCGGGGAGCTGTTTTTT	CAWTKGTSGGTGELFF
TRBV7-3	TRBJ2-1	TRBD2	-	TGTGCCAGCAGCTTACTCGGACTAGCGAGGAATGAGCAGTTCTTC	CASSLLGLARNEQFF
TRBV11-3	TRBJ2-5	-	few	TGTGCCAGCAGCTTGAAAAGACAAGAGACCCAGTACTTC	CASSLKRQETQYF
TRBV4-2	TRBJ1-4	-	-	TGTGCCAGCAGCCCTATAGTTGCAACTAATGAAAAACTGTTTTTT	CASSPIVATNEKLFF
TRBV28	TRBJ2-6	-	-	TGTGCCAGCAGTTCACCCGCGTGGGCTGGGGCCAACGTCCTGACTTTC	CASSSPAWAGANVLTF
TRBV29-1	TRBJ2-3	TRBD1	few	TGCAGCGCCAAGGGGTCGGGACAGGGAACAGATACGCAGTATTTT	CSAKGSGQGTDTQYF
TRBV15	TRBJ2-6	TRBD1	-	TGTGCCACCAGCAGAGGCGACAGGGCAGCCAACGTCCTGACTTTC	CATSRGDRAANVLTF
TRBV7-2	TRBJ2-1	TRBD1	-	TGTGCCAGCAGCTTAGCGACAGGGAACTACAATGAGCAGTTCTTC	CASSLATGNYNEQFF
TRBV7-9	TRBJ2-3	-	-	TGTGCCAGCAGGATTTTTAGCACAGATACGCAGTATTTT	CASRIFSTDTQYF
TRBV9	TRBJ2-1	TRBD1	-	TGTGCCAGCAGCGTAGGGAGACAGGGTTTTAGTGCCTACAATGAGCAGTTCTTC	CASSVGRQGFSAYNEQFF
TRBV25-1	TRBJ2-1	-	-	TGTGCCAGCAGTGACAGAGCATCCTACAATGAGCAGTTCTTC	CASSDRASYNEQFF
TRBV23-1	TRBJ2-6	TRBD2	few	TGCGCCAGCAGTCAATCGGGCCTAGCGGGAGTTACTGGCGGGGCCAACGTCCTGACTTTC	CASSQSGLAGVTGGANVLTF
TRBV2	TRBJ2-3	-	-	TGTGCCAGCAGTGAGGGCCCCGAGGGCACAGATACGCAGTATTTT	CASSEGPEGTDTQYF
TRBV6-5	TRBJ2-7	-	-	TGTGCCAGCAGGCCTTGGGGTGGCTCCTACGAGCAGTACTTC	CASRPWGGSYEQYF
TRBV5-1	TRBJ2-3	-	few	TGCGCCAGCAGCTTGCAGGGACCTGATACGCAGTATTTT	CASSLQGPDTQYF
TRBV6-6	TRBJ2-1	TRBD2	few	TGTGCCAGCAGTTACACTAGCGGGTATTACAATGAGCAGTTCTTC	CASSYTSGYYNEQFF
TRBV25-1	TRBJ1-1	TRBD1	few	TGTGCCAGCAGTGAATCCAGGACAGGGTCATGGACTGAAGCTTTCTTT	CASSESRTGSWTEAFF
TRBV30	TRBJ1-4	-	few	TGTGCCTGGAGTGTGCGGCAGGAAAAACTGTTTTTT	CAWSVRQEKLFF
TRBV18	TRBJ1-3	TRBD1	-	TGTGCCAGCGCGGGACAGCCAGGAAACACCATATATTTT	CASAGQPGNTIYF
TRBV29-1	TRBJ1-1	-	once	TGCAGCGTTGATAGGGTGAACACTGAAGCTTTCTTT	CSVDRVNTEAFF
TRBV5-4	TRBJ2-2	-	-	TGTGCCAGCAGCTTGAAAGGAGGATCCGGGGAGCTGTTTTTT	CASSLKGGSGELFF
TRBV7-3	TRBJ2-1	-	-	TGTGCCAGCAGCCCAGACAGAGTGACCTACAATGAGCAGTTCTTC	CASSPDRVTYNEQFF
TRBV7-3	TRBJ2-7	-	-	TGTGCCAGCAGCTTAACGTCTGGTAACGAGCAGTACTTC	CASSLTSGNEQYF
TRBV7-2	TRBJ2-1	TRBD2	-	TGTGCCAGCAGTCGGACTAGCGGGAGCCTTTACAATGAGCAGTTCTTC	CASSRTSGSLYNEQFF
TRBV9	TRBJ2-3	-	-	TGTGCCAGCAGCGTAGTGGATCCAGATACGCAGTATTTT	CASSVVDPDTQYF
TRBV25-1	TRBJ2-7	TRBD1	-	TGTGCCAGCAAACAGGGGGCAGGCGAGCAGTACTTC	CASKQGAGEQYF
TRBV15	TRBJ1-2	-	-	TGTGCCACCAGCAGGCCCCGAGGAAATGGCTACACCTTC	CATSRPRGNGYTF
TRBV28	TRBJ1-2	-	once	TGTGCCAGCACCGTGGAGCTGGGCTATGGCTACACCTTC	CASTVELGYGYTF